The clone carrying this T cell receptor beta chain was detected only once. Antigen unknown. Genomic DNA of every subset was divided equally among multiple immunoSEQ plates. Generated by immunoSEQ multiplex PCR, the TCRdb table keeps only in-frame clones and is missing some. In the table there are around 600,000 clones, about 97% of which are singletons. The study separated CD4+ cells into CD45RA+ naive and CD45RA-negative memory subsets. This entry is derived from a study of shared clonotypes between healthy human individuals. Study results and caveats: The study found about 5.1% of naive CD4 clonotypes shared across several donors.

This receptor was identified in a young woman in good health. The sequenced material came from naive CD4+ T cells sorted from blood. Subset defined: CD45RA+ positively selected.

The CDR3 sequence: CASSLTERYEQYF. The CDR3 DNA is TGTGCCAGCAGCTTAACAGAGCGGTACGAGCAGTACTTC. The chain is built from TRBV7-3 and TRBJ2-7; possibly TRBD2 for D (5 bases). Germline V CDR1 and CDR2: SGHTA, FQGTGA. This CDR3 is built from 13 residues. Deletions cut 0 bases from V and 4 bases from J, with 7 bases between. Full variable domain (remainder filled in from reference TRBV7-3 and TRBJ2-7): GAGVSQTPSNKVTEKGKYVELRCDPISGHTALYWYRQSLGQGPEFLIYFQGTGAADDSGLPNDRFFAVRPEGSVSTLKIQRTERGDSAVYLCASSLTERYEQYFGPGTRLTVT.